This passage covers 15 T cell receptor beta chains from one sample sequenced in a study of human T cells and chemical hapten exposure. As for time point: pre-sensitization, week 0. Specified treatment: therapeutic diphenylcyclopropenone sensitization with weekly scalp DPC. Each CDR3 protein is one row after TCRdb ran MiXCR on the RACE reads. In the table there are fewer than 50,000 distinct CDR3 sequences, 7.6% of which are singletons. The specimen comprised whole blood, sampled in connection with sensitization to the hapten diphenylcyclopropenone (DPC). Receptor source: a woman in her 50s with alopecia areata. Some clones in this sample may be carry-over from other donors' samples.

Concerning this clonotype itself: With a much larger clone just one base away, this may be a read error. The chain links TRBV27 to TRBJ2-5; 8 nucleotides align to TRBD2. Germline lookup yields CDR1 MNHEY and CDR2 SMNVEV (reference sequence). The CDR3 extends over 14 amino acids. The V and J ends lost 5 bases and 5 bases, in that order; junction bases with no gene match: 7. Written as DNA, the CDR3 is TGTGCCAGCAGTCTGATTAGCGGGACTGAGACCCAGTACTTC. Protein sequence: CASSLISGTETQYF.

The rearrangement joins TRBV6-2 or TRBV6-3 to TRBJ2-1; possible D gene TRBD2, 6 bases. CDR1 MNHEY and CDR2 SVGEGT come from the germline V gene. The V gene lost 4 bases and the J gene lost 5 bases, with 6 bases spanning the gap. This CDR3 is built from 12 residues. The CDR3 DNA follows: TGTGCCAGCAGTTGGGAGGACAATGAGCAGTTCTTC. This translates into CASSWEDNEQFF.

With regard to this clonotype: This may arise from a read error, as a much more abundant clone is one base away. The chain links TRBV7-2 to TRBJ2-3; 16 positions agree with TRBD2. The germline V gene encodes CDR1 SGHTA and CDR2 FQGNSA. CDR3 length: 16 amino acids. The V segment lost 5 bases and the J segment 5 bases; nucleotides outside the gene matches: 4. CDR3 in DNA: TGTGCCAGCAGCCAGGGACTAGCGGGAGGGGTAGATACGCAGTATTTT. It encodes CASSQGLAGGVDTQYF.

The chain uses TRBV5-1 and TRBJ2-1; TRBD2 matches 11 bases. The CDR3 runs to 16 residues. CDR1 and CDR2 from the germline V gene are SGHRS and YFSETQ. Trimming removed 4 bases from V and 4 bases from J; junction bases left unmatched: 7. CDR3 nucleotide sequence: TGCGCCAGCAGCCTACTAGCGGGAGACCGGTACAATGAGCAGTTCTTC. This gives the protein CASSLLAGDRYNEQFF.

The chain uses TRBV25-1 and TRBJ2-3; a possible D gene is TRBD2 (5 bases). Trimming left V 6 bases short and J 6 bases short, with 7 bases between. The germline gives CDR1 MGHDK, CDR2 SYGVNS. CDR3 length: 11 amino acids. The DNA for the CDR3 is TGTGCCAGCAGCCGCGGGGATACGCAGTATTTT. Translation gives CASSRGDTQYF.

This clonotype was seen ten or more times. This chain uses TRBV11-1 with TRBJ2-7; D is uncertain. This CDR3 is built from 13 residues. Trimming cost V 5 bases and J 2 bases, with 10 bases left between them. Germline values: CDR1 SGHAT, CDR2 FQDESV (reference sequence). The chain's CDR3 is CASSHDGAYEQYF. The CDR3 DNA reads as TGTGCCAGCAGCCACGACGGAGCCTACGAGCAGTACTTC.

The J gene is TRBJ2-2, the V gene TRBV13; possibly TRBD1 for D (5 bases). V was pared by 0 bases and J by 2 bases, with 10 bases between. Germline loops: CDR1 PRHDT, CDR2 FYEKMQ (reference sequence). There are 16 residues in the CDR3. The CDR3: CASSLGGWTNTGELFF. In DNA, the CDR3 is TGTGCCAGCAGCTTAGGAGGCTGGACAAACACCGGGGAGCTGTTTTTT. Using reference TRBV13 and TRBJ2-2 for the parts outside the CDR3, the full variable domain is AAGVIQSPRHLIKEKRETATLKCYPIPRHDTVYWYQQGPGQDPQFLISFYEKMQSDKGSIPDRFSAQQFSDYHSELNMSSLELGDSALYFCASSLGGWTNTGELFFGEGSRLTVL.

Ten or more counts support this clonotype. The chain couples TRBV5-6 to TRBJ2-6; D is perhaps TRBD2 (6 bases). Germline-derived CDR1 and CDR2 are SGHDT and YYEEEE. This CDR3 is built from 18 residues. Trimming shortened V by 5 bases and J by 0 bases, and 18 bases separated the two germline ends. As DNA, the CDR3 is TGTGCCAGCAGTTCCCCGGGACTGACGTTCTCTGGGGCCAACGTCCTGACTTTC. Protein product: CASSSPGLTFSGANVLTF. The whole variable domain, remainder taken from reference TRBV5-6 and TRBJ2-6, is DAGVTQSPTHLIKTRGQQVTLRCSPKSGHDTVSWYQQALGQGPQFIFQYYEEEERQRGNFPDRFSGHQFPNYSSELNVNALLLGDSALYLCASSSPGLTFSGANVLTFGAGSRLTVL.

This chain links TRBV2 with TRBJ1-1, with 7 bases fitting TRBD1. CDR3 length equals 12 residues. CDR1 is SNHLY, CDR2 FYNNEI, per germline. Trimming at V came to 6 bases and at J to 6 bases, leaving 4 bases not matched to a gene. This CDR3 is CASSDRESEAFF. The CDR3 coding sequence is TGTGCCAGCAGCGACAGGGAGTCTGAAGCTTTCTTT.

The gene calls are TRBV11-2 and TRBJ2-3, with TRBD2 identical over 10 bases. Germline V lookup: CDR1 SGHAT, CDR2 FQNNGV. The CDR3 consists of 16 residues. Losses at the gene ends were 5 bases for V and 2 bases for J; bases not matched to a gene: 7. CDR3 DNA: TGTGCCAGCAGCCTGGGGGGGACTAGCGCCACAGATACGCAGTATTTT. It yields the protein CASSLGGTSATDTQYF.

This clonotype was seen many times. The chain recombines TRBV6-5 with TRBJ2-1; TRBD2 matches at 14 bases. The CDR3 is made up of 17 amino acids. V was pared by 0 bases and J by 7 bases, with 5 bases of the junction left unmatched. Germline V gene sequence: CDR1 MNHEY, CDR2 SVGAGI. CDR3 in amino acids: CASSYSGLAGAWNEQFF. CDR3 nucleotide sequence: TGTGCCAGCAGTTACTCGGGACTAGCGGGAGCCTGGAATGAGCAGTTCTTC.

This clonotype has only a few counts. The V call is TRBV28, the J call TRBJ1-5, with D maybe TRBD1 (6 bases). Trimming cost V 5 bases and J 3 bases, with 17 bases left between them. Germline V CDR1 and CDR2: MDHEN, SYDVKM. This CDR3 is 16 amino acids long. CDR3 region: CASSRQAPAYNQPQHF. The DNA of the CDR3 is TGTGCCAGCAGTCGACAGGCTCCCGCTTACAATCAGCCCCAGCATTTT.

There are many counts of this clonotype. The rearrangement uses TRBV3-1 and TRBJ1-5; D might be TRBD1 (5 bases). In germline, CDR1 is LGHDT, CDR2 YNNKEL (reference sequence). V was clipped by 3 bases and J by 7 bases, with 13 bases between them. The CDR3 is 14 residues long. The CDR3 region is CASSQGTWGQPQHF. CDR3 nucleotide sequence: TGTGCCAGCAGCCAGGGGACCTGGGGGCAGCCCCAGCATTTT.

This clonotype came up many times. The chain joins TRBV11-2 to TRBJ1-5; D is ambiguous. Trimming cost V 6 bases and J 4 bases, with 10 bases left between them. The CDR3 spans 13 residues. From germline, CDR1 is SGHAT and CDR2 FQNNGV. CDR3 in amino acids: CASSRDGNQPQHF. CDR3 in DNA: TGTGCCAGCAGTCGAGACGGAAATCAGCCCCAGCATTTT.

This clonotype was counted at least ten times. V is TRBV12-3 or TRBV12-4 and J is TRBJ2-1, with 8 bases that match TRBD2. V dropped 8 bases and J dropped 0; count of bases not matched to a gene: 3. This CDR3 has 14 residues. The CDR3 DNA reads TGTGCCAGCCGTAGCGGGGCCTCCTACAATGAGCAGTTCTTC. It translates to CASRSGASYNEQFF.